The T cell receptor beta chain described here comes from a study of long-term antiretroviral therapy in people with HIV. Study as a whole: The immediate-ART recommendation dates to 2015, and the earliest samples predate it by about a decade. Study observations and caveats: Pre-ART expanded TRB clones stayed dominant throughout, though often decreasing after ART.

Survey-level resolution applied to immunoSEQ assay v3.0. TCRdb's table, derived via immunoSEQ multiplex PCR, lists solely in-frame clones and lacks some. The repertoire has about 23,000 clones, 85% of them found once; the top ten carry over 9%. For this clone: What it binds is not known.

In the United States, treatment was given to all participants with HIV. Ahead of DNA extraction, samples held about 0.95-10 million cryopreserved PBMC each. Between the trimmed V and J ends, which lost 0 bases and 2 bases, there was a span of 12 bases. CDR1 and CDR2 from the germline V gene are SGHNT and YENEEA. The CDR3 is 16 amino acids. This chain connects TRBV11-3 to TRBJ2-3; D is perhaps TRBD1 or TRBD2 (5 bases each). The specimen comprised unsorted PBMCs, sampled 1.6 years after starting antiretroviral therapy. The sequence was collected from a man aged 40-55 years with HIV. Written as DNA, the CDR3 is TGTGCCAGCAGCTTAGATCAGGGCGGGCCCACAGATACGCAGTATTTT. Encoded protein: CASSLDQGGPTDTQYF.